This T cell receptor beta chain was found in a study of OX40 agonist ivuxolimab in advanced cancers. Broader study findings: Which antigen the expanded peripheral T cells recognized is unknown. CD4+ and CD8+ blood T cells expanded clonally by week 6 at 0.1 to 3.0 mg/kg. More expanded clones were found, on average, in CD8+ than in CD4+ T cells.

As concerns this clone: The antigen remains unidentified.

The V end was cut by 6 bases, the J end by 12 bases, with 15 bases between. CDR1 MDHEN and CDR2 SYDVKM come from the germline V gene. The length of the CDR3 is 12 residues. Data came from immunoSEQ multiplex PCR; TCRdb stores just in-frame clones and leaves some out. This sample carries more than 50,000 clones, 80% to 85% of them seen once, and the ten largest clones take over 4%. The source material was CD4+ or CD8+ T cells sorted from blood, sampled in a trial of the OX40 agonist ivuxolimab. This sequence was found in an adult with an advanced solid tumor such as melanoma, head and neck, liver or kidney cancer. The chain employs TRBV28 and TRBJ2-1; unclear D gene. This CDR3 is CASSLLVMGQFF. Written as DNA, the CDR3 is TGTGCCAGCAGCCTCCTGGTGATGGGGCAGTTCTTC. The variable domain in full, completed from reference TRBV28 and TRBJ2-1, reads DVKVTQSSRYLVKRTGEKVFLECVQDMDHENMFWYRQDPGLGLRLIYFSYDVKMKEKGDIPEGYSVSREKKERFSLILESASTNQTSMYLCASSLLVMGQFFGPGTRLTVL.